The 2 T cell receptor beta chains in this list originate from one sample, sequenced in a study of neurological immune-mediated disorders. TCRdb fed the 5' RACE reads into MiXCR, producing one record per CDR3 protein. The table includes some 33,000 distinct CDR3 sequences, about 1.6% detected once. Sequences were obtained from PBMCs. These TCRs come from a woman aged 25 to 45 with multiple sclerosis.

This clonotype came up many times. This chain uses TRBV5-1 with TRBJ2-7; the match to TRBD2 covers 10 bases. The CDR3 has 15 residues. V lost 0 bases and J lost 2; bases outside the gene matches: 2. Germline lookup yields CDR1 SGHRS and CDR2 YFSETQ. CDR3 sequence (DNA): TGCGCCAGCAGCTTGGGAGCGGGGGGGCCCTACGAGCAGTACTTC. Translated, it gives CASSLGAGGPYEQYF.

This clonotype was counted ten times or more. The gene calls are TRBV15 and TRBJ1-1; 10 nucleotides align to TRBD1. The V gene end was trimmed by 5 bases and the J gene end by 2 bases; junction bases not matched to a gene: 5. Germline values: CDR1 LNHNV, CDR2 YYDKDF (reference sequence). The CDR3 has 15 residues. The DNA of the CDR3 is TGTGCCACCAGCCCAAGGACAGGGGGAAACACTGAAGCTTTCTTT. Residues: CATSPRTGGNTEAFF.